Each of the 8 T cell receptor beta chains below was sequenced from the same sample in a study of blood T cells in healthy people across ages. A J-beta primer mix and a sample-barcoded 5' primer were used in a second PCR of roughly 7 to 12 cycles. One entry per CDR3 protein results from TCRdb running MiXCR on the 5' RACE reads. Of some 1.4 million distinct CDR3 sequences detected, 35% to 45% appear once; the ten largest clones hold less than 8%. The sequencing sample was made of blood. Receptors originate from a woman in her late teens or twenties in good health.

The V gene is TRBV4-1, the J gene TRBJ2-1; 8 positions agree with TRBD2. Germline V gene lookup returns CDR1 MGHRA and CDR2 YSYEKL. The CDR3 contains 16 residues. Trimming at V came to 4 bases and at J to 7 bases, leaving 12 bases not matched to a gene. The CDR3 reads CASSPEGGRTGNEQFF. CDR3 in DNA: TGCGCCAGCAGCCCCGAGGGCGGGAGGACGGGAAATGAGCAGTTCTTC.

Points on this clonotype: A much larger clone sits a single nucleotide away, making a read error possible. This sequence joins TRBV15 and TRBJ2-1; D not resolved. The end of the DNA aligns better with TRBJ2-7, so the J call may be wrong. Germline V gene sequence: CDR1 LNHNV, CDR2 YYDKDF (reference sequence). This CDR3 has 16 residues. The CDR3 protein is CATSSRRARSYNEQYF. CDR3 nucleotides: TGTGCCACCAGCAGTCGCCGGGCCAGATCATACAATGAGCAGTACTTC.

The V and J genes are TRBV4-1 and TRBJ2-6, with a weak D call TRBD1 (7 bases). CDR3 length: 19 residues. V lost 2 bases to trimming and J lost 0 bases, with 17 bases between them. Looked up from germline, CDR1 is MGHRA and CDR2 is YSYEKL. The CDR3 region has the DNA TGCGCCAGCAGCCAAAAAGGGGGGACAGTGGGCTCTGGGGCCAACGTCCTGACTTTC. It is translated as CASSQKGGTVGSGANVLTF.

The CDR3, as DNA: TGTGCCAGCTCAACCTCCGTTCCCGGGCGGGGGTTTTCCTACAATGAGCAGTACTTC. Its translation: CASSTSVPGRGFSYNEQYF. V usage is TRBV7-9 and J usage is TRBJ2-5, with 7 bases aligning to TRBD2. V lost 8 bases to trimming and J lost 11 bases; unmatched junction nucleotides: 32. This CDR3 has 19 amino acids. Germline V gives CDR1 SEHNR, CDR2 FQNEAQ (reference sequence).

The rearrangement joins TRBV3-1 to TRBJ1-1, with D perhaps TRBD1 (5 bases). Deletions cut 1 base from V and 6 bases from J, with 15 bases between. CDR3 size: 15 residues. Germline-derived CDR1 and CDR2 are LGHDT and YNNKEL (reference sequence). The CDR3 spells CASSQVGGTSAEAFF. CDR3 nucleotides: TGTGCCAGCAGCCAAGTTGGGGGTACGTCCGCTGAAGCTTTCTTT.

The V and J genes are TRBV11-2 and TRBJ1-2; D not resolved. This CDR3 region has 15 residues. Trimming took 7 bases from V and 0 from J, leaving 15 bases between them. The germline V gene encodes CDR1 SGHAT and CDR2 FQNNGV. The CDR3 DNA follows: TGTGCCAGCAACAAAGACCGTGGAGCTAACTATGGCTACACCTTC. Amino acid sequence: CASNKDRGANYGYTF.

The genes are TRBV11-1 and TRBJ2-3; 7 positions agree with TRBD1. The CDR3 sequence is 14 residues long. Germline values: CDR1 SGHAT, CDR2 FQDESV (reference sequence). V lost 1 base, J lost 5 bases, and 3 bases stayed unmatched. The CDR3 loop reads CASSLGNRGDTQYF. The DNA of the CDR3 is TGTGCCAGCAGCTTAGGTAACAGGGGAGATACGCAGTATTTT.

The gene calls are TRBV30 and TRBJ2-7; the D gene is possibly TRBD1 (5 bases). Germline V CDR1 and CDR2: GTSNPN, SVGIG (reference sequence). V shed 5 bases and J shed 4 bases, with 15 bases lying between them. This CDR3 spans 13 amino acids. The CDR3 sequence: CAWGKGSLYEQYF. The CDR3 DNA reads TGTGCCTGGGGCAAGGGGTCACTATACGAGCAGTACTTC.